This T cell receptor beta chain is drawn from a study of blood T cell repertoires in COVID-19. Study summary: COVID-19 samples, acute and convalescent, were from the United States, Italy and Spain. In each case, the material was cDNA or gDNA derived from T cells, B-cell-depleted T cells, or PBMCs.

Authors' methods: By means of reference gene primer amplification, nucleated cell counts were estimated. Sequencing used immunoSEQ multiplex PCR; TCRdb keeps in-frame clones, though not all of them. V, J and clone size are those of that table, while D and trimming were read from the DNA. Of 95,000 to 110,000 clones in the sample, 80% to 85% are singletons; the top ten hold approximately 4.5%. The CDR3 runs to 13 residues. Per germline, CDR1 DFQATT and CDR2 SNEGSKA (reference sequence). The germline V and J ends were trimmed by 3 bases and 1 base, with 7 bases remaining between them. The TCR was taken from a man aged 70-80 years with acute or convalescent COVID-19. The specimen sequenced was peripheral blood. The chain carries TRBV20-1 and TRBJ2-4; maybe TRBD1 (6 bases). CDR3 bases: TGCAGTGCTAGTCAGGGGGCCAAAAACATTCAGTACTTC. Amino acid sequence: CSASQGAKNIQYF.